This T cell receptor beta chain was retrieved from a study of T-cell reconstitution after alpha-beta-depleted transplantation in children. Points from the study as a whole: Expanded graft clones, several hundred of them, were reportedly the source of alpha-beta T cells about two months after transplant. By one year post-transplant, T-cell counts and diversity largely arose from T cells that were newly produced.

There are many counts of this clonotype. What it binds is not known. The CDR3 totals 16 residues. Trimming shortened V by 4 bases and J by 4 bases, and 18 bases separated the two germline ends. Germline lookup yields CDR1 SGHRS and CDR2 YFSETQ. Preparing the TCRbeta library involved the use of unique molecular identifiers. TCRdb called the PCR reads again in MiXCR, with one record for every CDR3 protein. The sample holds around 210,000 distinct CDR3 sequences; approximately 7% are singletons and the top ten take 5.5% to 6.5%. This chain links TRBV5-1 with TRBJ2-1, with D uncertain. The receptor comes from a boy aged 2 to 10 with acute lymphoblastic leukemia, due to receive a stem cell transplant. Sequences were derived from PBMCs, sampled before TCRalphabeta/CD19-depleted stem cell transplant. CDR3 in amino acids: CASSLRTIPGYNEQFF. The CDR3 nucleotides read TGCGCCAGCAGCCTGAGGACGATTCCTGGGTACAATGAGCAGTTCTTC. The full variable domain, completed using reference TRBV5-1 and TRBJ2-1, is KAGVTQTPRYLIKTRGQQVTLSCSPISGHRSVSWYQQTPGQGLQFLFEYFSETQRNKGNFPGRFSGRQFSNSRSEMNVSTLELGDSALYLCASSLRTIPGYNEQFFGPGTRLTVL.